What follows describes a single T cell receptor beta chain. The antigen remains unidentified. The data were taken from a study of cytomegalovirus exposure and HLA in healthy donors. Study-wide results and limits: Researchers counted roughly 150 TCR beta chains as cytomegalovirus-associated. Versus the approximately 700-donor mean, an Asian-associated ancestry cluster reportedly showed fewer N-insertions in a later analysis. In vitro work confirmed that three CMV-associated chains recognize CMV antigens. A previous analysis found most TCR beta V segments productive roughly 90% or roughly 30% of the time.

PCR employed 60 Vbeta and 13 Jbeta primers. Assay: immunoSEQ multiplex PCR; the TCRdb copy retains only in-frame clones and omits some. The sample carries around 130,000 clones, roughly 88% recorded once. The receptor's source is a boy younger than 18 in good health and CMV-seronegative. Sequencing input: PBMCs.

For the CDR3, the DNA is TGTGCCAGCAGTGAAGGGACTAGCGCCTACAATGAGCAGTTCTTC. Protein sequence: CASSEGTSAYNEQFF. The genes are TRBV2 and TRBJ2-1; 9 bases map to TRBD2. Germline CDR1 and CDR2: SNHLY and FYNNEI. With V trimmed by 1 base and J by 2 bases, 0 bases remained unmatched. The CDR3 sequence is 15 residues long.